Listed below are T cell receptor beta chains from one sample, sequenced in a study of blood T cell repertoires in COVID-19. Clones were sequenced by immunoSEQ multiplex PCR, and TCRdb holds only the in-frame ones, with some missing. This sample carries roughly 250,000 clones, roughly nine tenths of them seen once, and the ten largest clones take around 10%. Specimen: peripheral blood. These receptors were obtained from a man in his forties who had recovered from COVID-19. The CDR3 runs from the conserved cysteine through the conserved F or W. D genes are given only for firm matches. Size tells how often a clone was seen (once, few, many) or the class of an expanded clone, and some rows leave it out.

CDR3nt: TGCGCCAGCAGCTTGGGGTCGGGGAATCGAGGCGAGCAGTACTTC; CDR3aa: CASSLGSGNRGEQYF; v_gene: TRBV5-1; abundance: once; d_gene: -; j_gene: TRBJ2-7
CDR3nt: TGTGCCAGCAGCTTAGAGGGGGGAAGCGGGCGGAACACCGGGGAGCTGTTTTTT; CDR3aa: CASSLEGGSGRNTGELFF; v_gene: TRBV11-2; abundance: -; d_gene: -; j_gene: TRBJ2-2
CDR3nt: TGTGCCAGCAGTGAAGGCCCCCCCGGAGACACCATATATTTT; CDR3aa: CASSEGPPGDTIYF; v_gene: TRBV6-1; abundance: once; d_gene: -; j_gene: TRBJ1-3
CDR3nt: TGTGCCAGCAGCTTAAGGACCGGGAGACCCCTCCACTTT; CDR3aa: CASSLRTGRPLHF; v_gene: TRBV11-1; abundance: few; d_gene: -; j_gene: TRBJ1-6
CDR3nt: TGTGCCAGTCCTAGCGGGGAAGGCACAGATACGCAGTATTTT; CDR3aa: CASPSGEGTDTQYF; v_gene: TRBV6-5; abundance: once; d_gene: TRBD2; j_gene: TRBJ2-3
CDR3nt: TGTGCCAGCAGCGTAGGTAGCGGGAGAGGGCCGAATGAGCAGTTCTTC; CDR3aa: CASSVGSGRGPNEQFF; v_gene: TRBV9; abundance: -; d_gene: TRBD2; j_gene: TRBJ2-1
CDR3nt: TGTGCCAGCAGCTTGCTTACTAACGTCGGCTATGGCTACACCTTC; CDR3aa: CASSLLTNVGYGYTF; v_gene: TRBV5-6; abundance: -; d_gene: -; j_gene: TRBJ1-2
CDR3nt: TGTGCCAGCAGTTCAGGGTCTAACTATGGCTACACCTTC; CDR3aa: CASSSGSNYGYTF; v_gene: TRBV12-3/TRBV12-4; abundance: -; d_gene: -; j_gene: TRBJ1-2
CDR3nt: TGCAGCGGACGACTAGCGGGAGGGCCGGGGGAGACCCAGTACTTC; CDR3aa: CSGRLAGGPGETQYF; v_gene: TRBV29-1; abundance: once; d_gene: TRBD2; j_gene: TRBJ2-5
CDR3nt: TGTGCCAGCAGCTTAGAGGGGCAGGGCCTCGGGAAACTGTTTTTT; CDR3aa: CASSLEGQGLGKLFF; v_gene: TRBV7-2; abundance: -; d_gene: -; j_gene: TRBJ1-4
CDR3nt: TGTGCCAGCGGACGACAGCCCTACGAGCAGTACTTC; CDR3aa: CASGRQPYEQYF; v_gene: TRBV6-5; abundance: -; d_gene: -; j_gene: TRBJ2-7
CDR3nt: TGTGCCATCAAAGCCTGGACAGAAAACACTGAAGCTTTCTTT; CDR3aa: CAIKAWTENTEAFF; v_gene: TRBV10-3; abundance: -; d_gene: -; j_gene: TRBJ1-1
CDR3nt: TGTGCCAGCAGCCAAGAGGTAGCGGGAGGGCAAAGCCCATACAATGAGCAGTTCTTC; CDR3aa: CASSQEVAGGQSPYNEQFF; v_gene: TRBV14; abundance: -; d_gene: TRBD2; j_gene: TRBJ2-1
CDR3nt: TGTGCCAGCAGCAGAACAGGGGAGTACGAGCAGTACTTC; CDR3aa: CASSRTGEYEQYF; v_gene: TRBV7-9; abundance: -; d_gene: TRBD1; j_gene: TRBJ2-7
CDR3nt: TGTGCCAGTAGTACATACTCAGGGGAGGAGCTGTTTTTT; CDR3aa: CASSTYSGEELFF; v_gene: TRBV19; abundance: -; d_gene: -; j_gene: TRBJ2-2
CDR3nt: TGTGCCAGCAGCCCACTTGCGGGAGTAGGTGAGCAGTTCTTC; CDR3aa: CASSPLAGVGEQFF; v_gene: TRBV6-5; abundance: -; d_gene: TRBD2; j_gene: TRBJ2-1
CDR3nt: TGCAGTGCTAGAGACCTCTACGAGCAGTACTTC; CDR3aa: CSARDLYEQYF; v_gene: TRBV20-1; abundance: -; d_gene: -; j_gene: TRBJ2-7
CDR3nt: TGTGCCAGCCTCGGACAGCCGGCCAACACCGGGGAGCTGTTTTTT; CDR3aa: CASLGQPANTGELFF; v_gene: TRBV28; abundance: -; d_gene: -; j_gene: TRBJ2-2
CDR3nt: TGTGCCAGCAGCGAGGAAAGGGACAGGGGAATCTCTGGGGCCAACGTCCTGACTTTC; CDR3aa: CASSEERDRGISGANVLTF; v_gene: TRBV9; abundance: -; d_gene: TRBD1; j_gene: TRBJ2-6
CDR3nt: TGTGCCAGCAGCTTAGTACTAGCGCGGAATGAGCAGTTCTTC; CDR3aa: CASSLVLARNEQFF; v_gene: TRBV7-2; abundance: -; d_gene: TRBD2; j_gene: TRBJ2-1
CDR3nt: TGTGCCAGCAGCGTAGGTGGGCAGGCACCTAGCTGGGAGACCCAGTACTTC; CDR3aa: CASSVGGQAPSWETQYF; v_gene: TRBV13; abundance: -; d_gene: -; j_gene: TRBJ2-5
CDR3nt: TGTGCCAGCAGTTTAAGGCCTTCAGGGGGTGAGCAGTTCTTC; CDR3aa: CASSLRPSGGEQFF; v_gene: TRBV27; abundance: -; d_gene: TRBD1; j_gene: TRBJ2-1
CDR3nt: TGTGCCAGCAGCTTTCATGGGGCCAACGTCCTGACTTTC; CDR3aa: CASSFHGANVLTF; v_gene: TRBV5-4; abundance: -; d_gene: -; j_gene: TRBJ2-6
CDR3nt: TGTGCCAGTAGTATCGGGGGGTACGAGCAGTACTTC; CDR3aa: CASSIGGYEQYF; v_gene: TRBV19; abundance: once; d_gene: TRBD2; j_gene: TRBJ2-7
CDR3nt: TGTGCCAGCAGTTTTGGAGGGTGGACCCAGTACTTC; CDR3aa: CASSFGGWTQYF; v_gene: TRBV6-2/TRBV6-3; abundance: -; d_gene: -; j_gene: TRBJ2-5
CDR3nt: TGTGCCAGCAGCCAAGTCCGCCCCGGGATGGAGGGAACCATTCAGTACTTC; CDR3aa: CASSQVRPGMEGTIQYF; v_gene: TRBV3-1/TRBV3-2; abundance: -; d_gene: -; j_gene: TRBJ2-4
CDR3nt: TGTGCCATCAGAGGACTAGCGGGGGTTTCAGGGGAGCTGTTTTTT; CDR3aa: CAIRGLAGVSGELFF; v_gene: TRBV10-3; abundance: -; d_gene: TRBD2; j_gene: TRBJ2-2
CDR3nt: TGTGCCAGCAGCCAACACAGGCAAGCCTACGAGCAGTACTTC; CDR3aa: CASSQHRQAYEQYF; v_gene: TRBV11-2; abundance: -; d_gene: -; j_gene: TRBJ2-7
CDR3nt: TGCGCCAGCAGCCAAGATCCGGGGAGGAACGCTGAAGCTTTCTTT; CDR3aa: CASSQDPGRNAEAFF; v_gene: TRBV4-3; abundance: -; d_gene: -; j_gene: TRBJ1-1
CDR3nt: TGTGCCAGCAGCTTAGGACAGGGTAGCAATCAGCCCCAGCATTTT; CDR3aa: CASSLGQGSNQPQHF; v_gene: TRBV7-8; abundance: -; d_gene: TRBD1; j_gene: TRBJ1-5
CDR3nt: TGTGCCAGCAGTTACTCGTTGGTGGGGGGAAATGAGCAGTTCTTC; CDR3aa: CASSYSLVGGNEQFF; v_gene: TRBV6-2/TRBV6-3; abundance: once; d_gene: -; j_gene: TRBJ2-1
CDR3nt: TGTGCCAGCAGGAAACTAGCGGGGGCCACCCAGGGGCAGTTCTTC; CDR3aa: CASRKLAGATQGQFF; v_gene: TRBV6-5; abundance: -; d_gene: TRBD2; j_gene: TRBJ2-1
CDR3nt: TGTGCCAGCACCGACGATCGGGGAAATGGCTACACCTTC; CDR3aa: CASTDDRGNGYTF; v_gene: TRBV2; abundance: -; d_gene: -; j_gene: TRBJ1-2
CDR3nt: TGTGCCAGCAGTCTCACCGGGACTATGATTCAGTACTTC; CDR3aa: CASSLTGTMIQYF; v_gene: TRBV6-2/TRBV6-3; abundance: few; d_gene: TRBD2; j_gene: TRBJ2-4
CDR3nt: TGCACCAGCAGCCAAGAGAAGGGACAGCTTAAGCCCCAGCATTTT; CDR3aa: CTSSQEKGQLKPQHF; v_gene: TRBV1; abundance: -; d_gene: -; j_gene: TRBJ1-5
CDR3nt: TGTGCCAGTAGTGCGCGACAGGGCTATAATTCACCCCTCCACTTT; CDR3aa: CASSARQGYNSPLHF; v_gene: TRBV19; abundance: -; d_gene: TRBD1; j_gene: TRBJ1-6
CDR3nt: TGTGCCAGCAGCCCTTTAACTGAAGCTTTCTTT; CDR3aa: CASSPLTEAFF; v_gene: TRBV12-3/TRBV12-4; abundance: once; d_gene: -; j_gene: TRBJ1-1
CDR3nt: TGTGCCAGCAGTTACGGGAGGGGCGGCAATACCTACGAGCAGTACTTC; CDR3aa: CASSYGRGGNTYEQYF; v_gene: TRBV6-2/TRBV6-3; abundance: -; d_gene: TRBD2; j_gene: TRBJ2-7
CDR3nt: TGTGCCAGCAGTTACGGGGCAGGGCAGGACAATGAGCAGTTCTTC; CDR3aa: CASSYGAGQDNEQFF; v_gene: TRBV6-6; abundance: -; d_gene: -; j_gene: TRBJ2-1
CDR3nt: TGTGCCAGTGCTCTAAGCAATGAGCAGTTCTTC; CDR3aa: CASALSNEQFF; v_gene: TRBV7-9; abundance: once; d_gene: -; j_gene: TRBJ2-1
CDR3nt: TGTGCCAGCAGCTCCCAGGGGGCCAGGGGGGTTTGGGAGACCCAGTACTTC; CDR3aa: CASSSQGARGVWETQYF; v_gene: TRBV5-6; abundance: -; d_gene: TRBD1; j_gene: TRBJ2-5
CDR3nt: TGTGCCAGCAGTTACTCGGCGGGGTCCGGAAACACCATATATTTT; CDR3aa: CASSYSAGSGNTIYF; v_gene: TRBV6-5; abundance: -; d_gene: -; j_gene: TRBJ1-3
CDR3nt: TGTGCCAGCAGCCCAGACGTGGGAGCAGATACGCAGTATTTT; CDR3aa: CASSPDVGADTQYF; v_gene: TRBV3-1/TRBV3-2; abundance: -; d_gene: -; j_gene: TRBJ2-3
CDR3nt: TGTGCCAGCAGCCCGGGGACTAGCGGGACTATTAGGTCCTACGAGCAGTACTTC; CDR3aa: CASSPGTSGTIRSYEQYF; v_gene: TRBV5-4; abundance: -; d_gene: TRBD2; j_gene: TRBJ2-7
CDR3nt: TGTGCCAGCAGTCAACGCCGGACAGGGCCCTACGAGCAGTACTTC; CDR3aa: CASSQRRTGPYEQYF; v_gene: TRBV28; abundance: -; d_gene: TRBD1; j_gene: TRBJ2-7
CDR3nt: TGTGCCAGCAGAACAGGCAAAGAGACCCAGTACTTC; CDR3aa: CASRTGKETQYF; v_gene: TRBV6-5; abundance: -; d_gene: -; j_gene: TRBJ2-5
CDR3nt: TGTGCCAGCAGCCAGCGGGAAGGGGGTGAGCAGTTCTTC; CDR3aa: CASSQREGGEQFF; v_gene: TRBV2; abundance: -; d_gene: -; j_gene: TRBJ2-1
CDR3nt: TGTGCCAGCAGTCCTAATCGATACTCTGGAAACACCATATATTTT; CDR3aa: CASSPNRYSGNTIYF; v_gene: TRBV28; abundance: -; d_gene: -; j_gene: TRBJ1-3
CDR3nt: TGTGCCAGCAGCTTAGCGGGTTACAATTCACCCCTCCACTTT; CDR3aa: CASSLAGYNSPLHF; v_gene: TRBV11-2; abundance: -; d_gene: -; j_gene: TRBJ1-6
CDR3nt: TGTGCCAGCAATTCAGGGGTCGGAGCTTTCTTT; CDR3aa: CASNSGVGAFF; v_gene: TRBV25-1; abundance: -; d_gene: -; j_gene: TRBJ1-1
CDR3nt: TGTGCCAGCAGCTATGCGGGGGATACGCAGTATTTT; CDR3aa: CASSYAGDTQYF; v_gene: TRBV7-9; abundance: -; d_gene: -; j_gene: TRBJ2-3
CDR3nt: TGTGCCAGCAGCCCACGAGCGGGGGGCAACACCGGGGAGCTGTTTTTT; CDR3aa: CASSPRAGGNTGELFF; v_gene: TRBV7-9; abundance: once; d_gene: TRBD2; j_gene: TRBJ2-2
CDR3nt: TGTGCCAGCAGCCCCCTAGCGGGAGGAATCCCCTACGAGCAGTACTTC; CDR3aa: CASSPLAGGIPYEQYF; v_gene: TRBV5-4; abundance: -; d_gene: TRBD2; j_gene: TRBJ2-7
CDR3nt: TGTGCCAGCAGCGAACGGGGGGGAGTTCGCGAGCAGTACTTC; CDR3aa: CASSERGGVREQYF; v_gene: TRBV7-2; abundance: -; d_gene: TRBD2; j_gene: TRBJ2-7
CDR3nt: TGTGCCAGCAGCTACCCCGGTGGGAACACTGAAGCTTTCTTT; CDR3aa: CASSYPGGNTEAFF; v_gene: TRBV7-8; abundance: once; d_gene: -; j_gene: TRBJ1-1